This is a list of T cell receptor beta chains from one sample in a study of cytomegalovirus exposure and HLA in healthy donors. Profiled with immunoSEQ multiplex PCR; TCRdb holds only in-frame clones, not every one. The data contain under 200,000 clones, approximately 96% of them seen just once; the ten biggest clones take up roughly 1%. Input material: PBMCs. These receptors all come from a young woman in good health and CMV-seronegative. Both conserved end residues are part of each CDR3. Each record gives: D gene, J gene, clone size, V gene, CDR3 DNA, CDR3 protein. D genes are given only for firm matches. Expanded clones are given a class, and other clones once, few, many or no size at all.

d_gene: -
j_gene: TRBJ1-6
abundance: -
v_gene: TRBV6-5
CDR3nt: TGTGCCAGCTCCAGGGCAAATAATTCACCCCTCCACTTT
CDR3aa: CASSRANNSPLHF

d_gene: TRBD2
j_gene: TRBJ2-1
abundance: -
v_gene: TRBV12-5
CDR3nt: TGTGCTAGTGGTTTTGGAGATGGGCGCGGGGGGTACAATGAGCAGTTCTTC
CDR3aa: CASGFGDGRGGYNEQFF

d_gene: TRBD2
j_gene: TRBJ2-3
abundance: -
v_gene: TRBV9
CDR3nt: TGTGCCAGCAGCGTAGAACCTAGCGGGGGCCCAGGTAGGACAGATACGCAGTATTTT
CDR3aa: CASSVEPSGGPGRTDTQYF

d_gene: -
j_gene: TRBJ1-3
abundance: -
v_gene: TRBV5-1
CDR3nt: TGCGCCAGCAGCTTTGGGAGCTTATTCTCTGGAAACACCATATATTTT
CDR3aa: CASSFGSLFSGNTIYF

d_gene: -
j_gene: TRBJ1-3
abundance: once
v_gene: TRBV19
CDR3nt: TGTGCCAGTTCGTATCAGTTCTCTGGAAACACCATATATTTT
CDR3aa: CASSYQFSGNTIYF

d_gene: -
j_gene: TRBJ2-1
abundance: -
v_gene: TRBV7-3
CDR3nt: TGTGCCAGCAGCCCCTTCCGGGACACCTCCTACAATGAGCAGTTCTTC
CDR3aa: CASSPFRDTSYNEQFF

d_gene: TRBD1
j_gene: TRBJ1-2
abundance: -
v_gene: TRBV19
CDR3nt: TGTGCCAGTAGCGACAGGGGCTATGGCTACACCTTC
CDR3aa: CASSDRGYGYTF

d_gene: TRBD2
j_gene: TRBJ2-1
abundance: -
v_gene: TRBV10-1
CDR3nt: TGCGCCAGCAGTGATCCTCGAGCGGGGGGCCTAGAACCTTACAATGAGCAGTTCTTC
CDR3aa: CASSDPRAGGLEPYNEQFF

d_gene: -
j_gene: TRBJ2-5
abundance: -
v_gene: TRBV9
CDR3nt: TGTGCCAGCAGCGAGGGGCCAGGAAGCTTACAAGAGACCCAGTACTTC
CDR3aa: CASSEGPGSLQETQYF

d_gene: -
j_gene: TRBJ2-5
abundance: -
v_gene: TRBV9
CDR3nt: TGTGCCAGCAGCGTAGGCGGAAACCTTGGAGAGACCCAGTACTTC
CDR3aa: CASSVGGNLGETQYF

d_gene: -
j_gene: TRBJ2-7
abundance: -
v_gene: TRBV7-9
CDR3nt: TGTGCCAGCAGCACCACTAGGAGCCCGAACTACGAGCAGTACTTC
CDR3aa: CASSTTRSPNYEQYF

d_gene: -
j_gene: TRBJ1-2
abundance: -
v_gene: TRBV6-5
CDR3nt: TGTGCCAGCAGTTACTCAGGGGATTCAGTCTATGGCTACACCTTC
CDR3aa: CASSYSGDSVYGYTF

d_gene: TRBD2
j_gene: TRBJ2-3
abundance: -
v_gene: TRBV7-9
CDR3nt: TGTGCCAGCAGCTATCCCCTAGCGGGGGTCACAGATACGCAGTATTTT
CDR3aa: CASSYPLAGVTDTQYF

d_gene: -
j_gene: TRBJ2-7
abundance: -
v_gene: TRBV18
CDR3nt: TGTGCCAGCTCAAAAGACAGGACCGTCCACGAGCAGTACTTC
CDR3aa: CASSKDRTVHEQYF

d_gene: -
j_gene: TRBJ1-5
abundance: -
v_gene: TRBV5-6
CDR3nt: TGTGCCAGCAGCGTGACAGGTAAAGGCCAGCCCCAGCATTTT
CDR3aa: CASSVTGKGQPQHF

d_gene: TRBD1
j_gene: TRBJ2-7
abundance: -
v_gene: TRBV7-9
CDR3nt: TGTGCCAGCAGCGCCGGGACAGGGGGCCGTGACTACGAGCAGTACTTC
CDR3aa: CASSAGTGGRDYEQYF

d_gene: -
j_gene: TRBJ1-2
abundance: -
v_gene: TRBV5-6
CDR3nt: TGTGCCAGCAGCTTGGGGACAGAGTATGGCTACACCTTC
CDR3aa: CASSLGTEYGYTF

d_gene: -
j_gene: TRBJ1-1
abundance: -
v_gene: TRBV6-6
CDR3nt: TGTGCCAGCCGCTTTCAGGAGAACACTGAAGCTTTCTTT
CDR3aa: CASRFQENTEAFF

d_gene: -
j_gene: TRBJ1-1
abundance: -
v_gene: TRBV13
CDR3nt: TGTGCCAGCAGCTCGTACTCCGGGTTTTACACTGAAGCTTTCTTT
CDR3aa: CASSSYSGFYTEAFF

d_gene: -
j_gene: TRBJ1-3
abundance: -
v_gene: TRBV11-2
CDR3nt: TGTGCCAGCAGCCATACTCCGGCGGGAAGAGCGAGTCTATATTTT
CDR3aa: CASSHTPAGRASLYF

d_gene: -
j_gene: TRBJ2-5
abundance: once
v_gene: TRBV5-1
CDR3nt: TGCGCCAGCAGCTTGTCAGTTGTTGATTCAGAGACCCAGTACTTC
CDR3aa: CASSLSVVDSETQYF

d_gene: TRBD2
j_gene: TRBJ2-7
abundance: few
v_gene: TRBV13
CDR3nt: TGTGCCAGCAGCTCCACCACCATCGGGGGGGAGGGCTCCTACGAGCAGTACTTC
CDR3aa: CASSSTTIGGEGSYEQYF

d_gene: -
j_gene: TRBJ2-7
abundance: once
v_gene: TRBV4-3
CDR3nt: TGCGCCAGCATCTCCGGAGGTGGAGGGAATTTTTCTCCAGTCTACGAGCAGTACTTC
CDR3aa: CASISGGGGNFSPVYEQYF

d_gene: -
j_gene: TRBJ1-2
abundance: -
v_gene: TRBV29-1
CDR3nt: TGCAGCGTTGACAGGGACTATGGCTACACCTTC
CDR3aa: CSVDRDYGYTF

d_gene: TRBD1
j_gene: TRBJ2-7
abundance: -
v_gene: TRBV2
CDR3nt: TGTGCCACCTCGACCGGGACAGGACTCTACGAGCAGTACTTC
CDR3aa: CATSTGTGLYEQYF

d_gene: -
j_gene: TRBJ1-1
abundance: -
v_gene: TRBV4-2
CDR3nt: TGTGCCAGCAGCCATGCACAGGGCATGAACACTGAAGCTTTCTTT
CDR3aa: CASSHAQGMNTEAFF

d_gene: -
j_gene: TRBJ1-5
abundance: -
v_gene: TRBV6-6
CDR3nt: TGTGCCAGCAGTTACACGGCAGGGAATCAGCCCCAGCATTTT
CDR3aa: CASSYTAGNQPQHF

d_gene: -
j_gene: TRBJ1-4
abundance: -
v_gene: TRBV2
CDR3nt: TGTGCCAGCAAAGGAGTAGGCAGTCACAATGAAAAACTGTTTTTT
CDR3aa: CASKGVGSHNEKLFF

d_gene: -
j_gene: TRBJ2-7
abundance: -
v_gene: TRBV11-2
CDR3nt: TGTGCCAGCAGCCCCTACCTGGCCTACGAGCAGTACTTC
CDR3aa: CASSPYLAYEQYF

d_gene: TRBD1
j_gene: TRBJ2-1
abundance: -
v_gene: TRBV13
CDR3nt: TGTGCCAGCAGACTGGACAGGGGAGGTTACAATGAGCAGTTCTTC
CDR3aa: CASRLDRGGYNEQFF

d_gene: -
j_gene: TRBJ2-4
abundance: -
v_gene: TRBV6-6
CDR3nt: TGTGCCAGCAGTCCCGACTGGGACATTCAGTACTTC
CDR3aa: CASSPDWDIQYF

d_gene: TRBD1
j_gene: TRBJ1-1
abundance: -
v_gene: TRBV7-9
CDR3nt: TGTGCCAGCAGCTTATGGAGGGGGCCGGACGACACTGAAGCTTTCTTT
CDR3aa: CASSLWRGPDDTEAFF

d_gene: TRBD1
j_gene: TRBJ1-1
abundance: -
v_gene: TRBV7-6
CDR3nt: TGTGCCAGCAGCTTAGGGACAGGGGGGGAAGCTTTCTTT
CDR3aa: CASSLGTGGEAFF

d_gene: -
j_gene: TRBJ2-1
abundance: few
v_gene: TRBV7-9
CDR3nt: TGTGCCAGCAGCTTGACTAGCTCCTACAATGAGCAGTTCTTC
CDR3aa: CASSLTSSYNEQFF

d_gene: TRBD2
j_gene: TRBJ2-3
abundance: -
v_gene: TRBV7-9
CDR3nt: TGTGCCAGCAGCTTGCCGACTAGCGGAATAGATACGCAGTATTTT
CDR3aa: CASSLPTSGIDTQYF

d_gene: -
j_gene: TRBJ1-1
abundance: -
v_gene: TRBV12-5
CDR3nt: TGTGCTAGTGGTTCCCGTGGGGAGACTGAAGCTTTCTTT
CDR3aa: CASGSRGETEAFF

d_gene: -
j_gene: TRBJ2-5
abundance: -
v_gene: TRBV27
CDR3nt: TGTGCCAGCAGTTTACGCGGTGGGGAGACCCAGTACTTC
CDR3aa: CASSLRGGETQYF

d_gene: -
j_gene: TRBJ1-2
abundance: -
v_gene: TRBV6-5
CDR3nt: TGTGCCAGCAGTTACGACCGTGGGAACAGGGCGGGCTACACCTTC
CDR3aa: CASSYDRGNRAGYTF

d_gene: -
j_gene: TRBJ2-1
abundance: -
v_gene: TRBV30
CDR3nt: TGTGCCTGGAGTGTACCCGGGAATGGTCTTAATGAGCAGTTCTTC
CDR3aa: CAWSVPGNGLNEQFF

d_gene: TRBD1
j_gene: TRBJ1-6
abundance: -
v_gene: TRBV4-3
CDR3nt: TGCGCCAGCAGCCAAGCCGGGACAGGGATTAATTCACCCCTCCACTTT
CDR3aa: CASSQAGTGINSPLHF

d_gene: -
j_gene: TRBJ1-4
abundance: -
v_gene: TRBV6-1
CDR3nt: TGTGCCAGCAGTCCTCAGGGTAATGAAAAACTGTTTTTT
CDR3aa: CASSPQGNEKLFF

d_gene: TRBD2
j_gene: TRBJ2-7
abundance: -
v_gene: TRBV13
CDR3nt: TGTGCCAGCACCGTCGGGGGGGATACCTACGAGCAGTACTTC
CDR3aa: CASTVGGDTYEQYF

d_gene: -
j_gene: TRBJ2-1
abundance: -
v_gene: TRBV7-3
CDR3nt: TGTGCCAGCAGCCCCAGGGGGGCCCTTAACAATGAGCAGTTCTTC
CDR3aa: CASSPRGALNNEQFF

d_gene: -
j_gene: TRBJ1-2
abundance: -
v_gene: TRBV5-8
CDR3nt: TGTGCCAGCAGCTATAACAGTGCCACACTCTCCTATGGCTACACCTTC
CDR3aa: CASSYNSATLSYGYTF

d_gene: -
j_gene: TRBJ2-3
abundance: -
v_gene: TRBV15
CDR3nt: TGTGCCACCAGCAGAGATAAAGGCCCGAGGGATACGCAGTATTTT
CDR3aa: CATSRDKGPRDTQYF

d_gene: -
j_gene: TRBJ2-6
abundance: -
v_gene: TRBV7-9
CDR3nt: TGTGCCAGCCAGGACAGTCCCCAGTCTGGGGCCAACGTCCTGACTTTC
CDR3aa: CASQDSPQSGANVLTF

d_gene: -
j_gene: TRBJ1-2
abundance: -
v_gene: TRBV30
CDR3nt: TGTGCTGGGGGGAGACAAGGGGAGGTGGGCTACACCTTC
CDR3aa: CAGGRQGEVGYTF

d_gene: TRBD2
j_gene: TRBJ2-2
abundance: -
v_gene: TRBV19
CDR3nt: TGTGCCAGTATTAATACCGGTAGGACTAGAAGAACCGGGGAGCTGTTTTTT
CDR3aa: CASINTGRTRRTGELFF